The T cell receptor beta chain under discussion was sequenced for a study of blood T cell repertoires in COVID-19 (TCRdb year 2020). Concerning the study at large: Samples from collaborators originated in the United States, Italy and Spain and spanned both the acute and convalescent phases of COVID-19. The prospective study material was composed of cDNA or gDNA derived from T cells, B-cell-depleted T cells, or PBMCs. Deeply sampled blood TCRbeta repertoires from subjects exposed to, actively infected with, or recovered from COVID-19 were included in the dataset. The repertoires were made available in a free public database intended to serve as a resource for research on the immune response to SARS-CoV-2. The samples were drawn from two sources: the first 160 participants of the ongoing ImmuneRACE study, and fewer than 1,500 subjects contributed by 6 global collaborators. A de-identified subject ID, COVID-19 status, age in years and sex were almost always included in the sample metadata. Where HLA class I and class II types were available, the types were taken from metadata supplied by the sample provider, not from assay-based typing. Here is what the overall study found, with its caveats: The amount of clinical and demographic metadata varied by source and participant and was provided uncurated.

TCRbeta CDR3 regions were amplified from genomic DNA by means of the immunoSEQ Assay, a bias-controlled multiplex PCR. In the source study's methods: Within the assay, amplification of reference gene primers was used to estimate how many nucleated cells each sample contained. To quantify the absolute abundance of each unique TCRbeta CDR3 rearrangement, sequence reads were collapsed and filtered. Productive Simpson clonality was computed per sample as the square root of Simpson's diversity index over productive rearrangements. In TCRdb, the immuneACCESS table is reduced to in-frame sequences with V and J assigned. These tables do not hold every clone; where another copy was compared, an unresolved V gene accounts for under half, and the others remain unexplained. From that table come the V and J calls and clone size; the DNA was used to work out D and trimming. The sample has 70,000 or so clones on record, roughly 91% of them singletons. Just under 0.6% of the sample is in the top ten clones.

On this clone: There is no known antigen for this receptor. No base quality information exists; no much larger clone differs at one position.

Whole blood was collected in K2EDTA tubes by collaborating institutions according to the institutions' own protocols. For TCRbeta analysis, collaborators shipped samples in one of three forms: frozen whole blood, isolated PBMCs, or DNA extracted from either of those sample types. Sequencing used peripheral blood. The clonotype comes from a man between 60 and 75 years old with acute or convalescent COVID-19.

The encoded CDR3 is CASRRQAETQYF. The DNA is TGTGCCAGCAGGAGGCAAGCGGAGACGCAGTATTTT. The V and J segments used are TRBV2 and TRBJ2-3, with TRBD2 as a weak D call on 5 bases. CDR1 SNHLY and CDR2 FYNNEI were looked up in the germline V gene. The V end loses 6 bases and the J end loses 9 bases, and a stretch of 13 bases separates them. Inclusive of the bounding cysteine and phenylalanine, the CDR3 is 12 residues long. This entry keeps only the CDR3 DNA: 36 bases, framed from base 1. Extended through the reference TRBV2 and TRBJ2-3 proteins, this CDR3 yields the full variable domain: EPEVTQTPSHQVTQMGQEVILRCVPISNHLYFYWYRQILGQKVEFLVSFYNNEISEKSEIFDDQFSVERPDGSNFTLKIRSTKLEDSAMYFCASRRQAETQYFGPGTRLTVL.